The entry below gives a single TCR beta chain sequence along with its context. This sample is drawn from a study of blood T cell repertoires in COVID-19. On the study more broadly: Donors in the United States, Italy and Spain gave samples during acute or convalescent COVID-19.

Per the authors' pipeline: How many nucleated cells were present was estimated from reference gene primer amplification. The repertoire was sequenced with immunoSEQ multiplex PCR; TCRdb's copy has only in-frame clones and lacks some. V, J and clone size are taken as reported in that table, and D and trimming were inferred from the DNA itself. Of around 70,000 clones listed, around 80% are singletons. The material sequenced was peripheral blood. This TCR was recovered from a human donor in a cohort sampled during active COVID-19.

For the CDR3, the DNA is TGTGCCAGCAGGTCGAGGACCGGGGAGCTGTTTTTT. Protein sequence: CASRSRTGELFF. The chain carries TRBV6-5 and TRBJ2-2; no clear D gene. V was trimmed by 6 bases and J by 5 bases, leaving 7 bases between them. Germline V gene data show CDR1 as MNHEY and CDR2 as SVGAGI. This CDR3 has 12 residues.